What follows are 2 T cell receptor beta chains derived from one specimen sequenced in a study of high-grade serous ovarian cancer treatment subgroups. Profiling relied on immunoSEQ multiplex PCR, and the TCRdb table lists in-frame clones only, not all of them. The repertoire holds some 12,000 clones, with under 85% as singletons. Tumor tissue was taken before any definitive surgery or chemotherapy was given. The sequencing sample was made of tumor tissue. The receptors stem from a human donor with high-grade serous ovarian cancer.

CDR3 in amino acids: CASGLVTVGRRMNTEAFF. CDR3 bases: TGTGCTAGTGGTTTGGTAACGGTGGGCAGACGGATGAACACTGAAGCTTTCTTT. The chain uses TRBV12-5 and TRBJ1-1; D is unresolved. V shed 0 bases and J shed 0 bases, with 17 bases lying between them. The CDR3 is 18 amino acids. Germline V gives CDR1 LGHNT, CDR2 FRNRAP.

V usage is TRBV6-5 and J usage is TRBJ1-3; a weak D match, TRBD1 (6 bases). V lost 6 bases to trimming and J lost 0 bases, with 12 bases between them. This CDR3 spans 15 amino acids. Germline loops: CDR1 MNHEY, CDR2 SVGAGI. The CDR3 bases are TGTGCCAGCAGAACCGGGACAAACTCTGGAAACACCATATATTTT. It translates to CASRTGTNSGNTIYF.